This entry describes one T cell receptor (beta chain). What it recognizes is unknown. Libraries were prepared by immunoSEQ multiplex PCR; TCRdb keeps only in-frame clonotypes and omits some of them. The sample has 30,000 to 35,000 clones; roughly nine tenths are singletons. The record originates from a study of neoadjuvant nivolumab and ipilimumab in lung cancer. Turning to the study itself: Nivolumab 3 mg/kg was given days 1, 15 and 29, plus ipilimumab 1 mg/kg day 1 in combination.

General study findings and limits: TCR receptors were sequenced in few samples. From pretherapy to surgery, tumor richness and clonality rose with dual therapy. TCR richness and clonality were higher in tumors than adjacent uninvolved lung.

The CDR3 is 16 residues long. Germline lookup yields CDR1 KGHSY and CDR2 FQNENV. J lost 0 bases, V lost 4 bases, and 5 bases had no gene match. This specimen consisted of peripheral blood, obtained after neoadjuvant nivolumab, alone or with ipilimumab, at or shortly before surgery. The chain couples TRBV16 to TRBJ1-5; 8 nucleotides match TRBD1. The receptor comes from an adult with non-small cell lung cancer. The CDR3 spells CASSLGTGLSNQPQHF. The CDR3 bases are TGTGCCAGCAGCCTGGGGACAGGCCTTAGCAATCAGCCCCAGCATTTT. Combining the CDR3 with reference TRBV16 and TRBJ1-5 gives the whole variable domain GEEVAQTPKHLVRGEGQKAKLYCAPIKGHSYVFWYQQVLKNEFKFLISFQNENVFDETGMPKERFSAKCLPNSPCSLEIQATKLEDSAVYFCASSLGTGLSNQPQHFGDGTRLSIL.